This is a list of T cell receptor beta chains from one sample in a study of blood T cell repertoires in COVID-19. Sequencing was performed with immunoSEQ multiplex PCR; in TCRdb, only in-frame clones are kept and a portion is missing. This repertoire shows 90,000 to 120,000 clones, over 75% found once; its top ten account for roughly 4.1%. Sequencing used peripheral blood. All receptors derive from a woman between 65 and 79 years old with acute or convalescent COVID-19. Both conserved end residues are part of each CDR3. D genes are given only for firm matches. Size is stated for part of the rows, as once, few or many counts, or as a class when the clone is expanded.

clone_size j_call d_call v_call cdr3_nt cdr3_aa
- TRBJ2-1 TRBD1 TRBV7-2 TGTGCCAGCAGCCCGGCCGGGACAGGGAGCTACAATGAGCAGTTCTTC CASSPAGTGSYNEQFF
few TRBJ2-7 TRBD1 TRBV28 TGTGCCAGCAGTTTAGCCCGGACAGGGGGCAAGCGAGAGCAGTACTTC CASSLARTGGKREQYF
- TRBJ2-5 TRBD1 TRBV4-3 TGCGCCAGCAGCCAAGGGACAGGGATTTTGGCAGAGACCCAGTACTTC CASSQGTGILAETQYF
- TRBJ2-3 - TRBV5-4 TGTGCCAGCAGCTCGTACGCCACAGGGTTTCAGACAGATACGCAGTATTTT CASSSYATGFQTDTQYF
- TRBJ1-2 TRBD1 TRBV7-2 TGTGCCAGCAGCTTAGTGTCAGGGGGTAACTATGGCTACACCTTC CASSLVSGGNYGYTF
- TRBJ1-2 - TRBV2 TGTGCCAGCAGGGACAAGGGGGGCTACACCTTC CASRDKGGYTF
once TRBJ2-3 TRBD2 TRBV7-2 TGTGCCAGCAGCATTGGACTAGCGTGGACGCAGTATTTT CASSIGLAWTQYF
- TRBJ2-3 TRBD1 TRBV12-3/TRBV12-4 TGTGCCAGCAGTCGGACAGGGCTGCCGCAGTATTTT CASSRTGLPQYF
- TRBJ2-7 - TRBV19 TGTGCCAGTAGTTTCAGGACAGCGAGGTACGAGCAGTACTTC CASSFRTARYEQYF
- TRBJ1-5 - TRBV19 TGTGCCAGTAGTATTCCAAATCAGCCCCAGCATTTT CASSIPNQPQHF
- TRBJ2-3 - TRBV7-3 TGTGCCAGCAGCCCAGGGTATGGCTCCACAGATACGCAGTATTTT CASSPGYGSTDTQYF
- TRBJ1-3 - TRBV4-3 TGCGCCAGCAGCCAAAGGACAGTCTCTGGAAACACCATATATTTT CASSQRTVSGNTIYF
- TRBJ2-1 - TRBV6-5 TGTGCCAGCAGGTCACGGGAGAGCGGCGTCCATGAGCAGTTCTTC CASRSRESGVHEQFF
few TRBJ2-2 - TRBV11-2 TGTGCCAGCAGCTATACTAGGTGGGAGTTGCCCGGGGAGCTGTTTTTT CASSYTRWELPGELFF
- TRBJ2-7 TRBD1 TRBV15 TGTGCCACCAGCGTTCGACAGGGTAGGATCTACGAGCAGTACTTC CATSVRQGRIYEQYF
- TRBJ2-2 - TRBV28 TGTGCCAGCAGTCAAGGGGCCACCGGGGAGCTGTTTTTT CASSQGATGELFF
- TRBJ1-1 TRBD1 TRBV7-2 TGTGCCAGCAGCCAAGACAGGGGACGCGGCACTGAAGCTTTCTTT CASSQDRGRGTEAFF
few TRBJ2-3 TRBD1 TRBV18 TGTGCCAGCTCTCGGACAGGGGAGTCAGATACGCAGTATTTT CASSRTGESDTQYF
- TRBJ2-3 TRBD2 TRBV10-3 TGTGCCATCAGTGGGGCTAGCGGGACCCCCACAGATACGCAGTATTTT CAISGASGTPTDTQYF
- TRBJ1-1 TRBD1 TRBV19 TGTGCCAGTAGTCCCCCGGGACAGAGTGAAGCTTTCTTT CASSPPGQSEAFF
once TRBJ2-3 - TRBV18 TGTGCCAGCTCAGACCGGGGCACAGATACGCAGTATTTT CASSDRGTDTQYF
- TRBJ2-2 - TRBV7-2 TGTGCCAGCAGGCTGGGGCCCACCGGGGAGCTGTTTTTT CASRLGPTGELFF
- TRBJ1-4 - TRBV28 TGTGCCAGCAGTTTATCCAGGGCGATCGTGTTTTTT CASSLSRAIVFF
- TRBJ2-3 TRBD2 TRBV7-2 TGTGCCAGCAGCTTAGCGCTGGCGGGGGGCACAGATACGCAGTATTTT CASSLALAGGTDTQYF
- TRBJ2-5 TRBD1 TRBV28 TGTGCCAGCAGTCCCCTTCTCGGACAGGGGGCGACCCAGTACTTC CASSPLLGQGATQYF
- TRBJ1-2 - TRBV28 TGTGCCAGCAGGGACCGGGGAGGGCGGTATGGCTACACCTTC CASRDRGGRYGYTF
- TRBJ2-2 TRBD2 TRBV5-4 TGTGCCAGCAGCTTGGCCCGACTAGCGGCCGTCACCGGGGAGCTGTTTTTT CASSLARLAAVTGELFF